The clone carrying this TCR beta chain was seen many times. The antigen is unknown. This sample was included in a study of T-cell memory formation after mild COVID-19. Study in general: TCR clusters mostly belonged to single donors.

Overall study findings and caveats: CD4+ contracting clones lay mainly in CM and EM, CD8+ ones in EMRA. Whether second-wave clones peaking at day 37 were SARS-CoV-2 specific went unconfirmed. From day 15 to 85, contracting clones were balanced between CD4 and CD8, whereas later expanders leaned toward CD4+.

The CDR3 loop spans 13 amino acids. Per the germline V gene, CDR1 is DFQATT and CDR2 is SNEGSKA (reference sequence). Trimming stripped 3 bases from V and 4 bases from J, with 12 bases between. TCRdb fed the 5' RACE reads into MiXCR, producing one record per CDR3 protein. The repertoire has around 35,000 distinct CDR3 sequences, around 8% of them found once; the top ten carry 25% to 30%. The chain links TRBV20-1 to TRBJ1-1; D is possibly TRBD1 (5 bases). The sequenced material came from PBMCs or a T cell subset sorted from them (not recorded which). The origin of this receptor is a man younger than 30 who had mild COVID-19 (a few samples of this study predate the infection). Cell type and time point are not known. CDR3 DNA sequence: TGCAGTGCTAGCGCAGGGTCTCCCACTGAAGCTTTCTTT. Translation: CSASAGSPTEAFF.